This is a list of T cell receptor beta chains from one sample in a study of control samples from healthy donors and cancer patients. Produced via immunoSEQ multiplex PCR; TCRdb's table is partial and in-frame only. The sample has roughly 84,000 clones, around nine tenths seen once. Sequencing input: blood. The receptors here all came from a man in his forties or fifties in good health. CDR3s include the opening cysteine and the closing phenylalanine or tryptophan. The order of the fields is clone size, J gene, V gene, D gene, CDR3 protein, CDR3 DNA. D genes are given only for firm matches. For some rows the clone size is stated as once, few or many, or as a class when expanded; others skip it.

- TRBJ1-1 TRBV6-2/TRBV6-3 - CASSYPLGGSNTEAFF TGTGCCAGCAGTTACCCACTGGGGGGTTCTAACACTGAAGCTTTCTTT
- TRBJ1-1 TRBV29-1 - CSVGGGNTEAFF TGCAGCGTTGGTGGGGGGAACACTGAAGCTTTCTTT
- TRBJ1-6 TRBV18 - CASSQVLAANSPLHF TGTGCCAGCTCCCAGGTTTTAGCGGCGAATTCACCCCTCCACTTT
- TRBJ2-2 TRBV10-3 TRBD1 CAIRGTGPVNTGELFF TGTGCCATCAGGGGGACAGGGCCCGTCAACACCGGGGAGCTGTTTTTT
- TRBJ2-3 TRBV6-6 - CASSPRVGGIGTDTQYF TGTGCCAGCAGTCCTCGGGTGGGGGGAATCGGCACAGATACGCAGTATTTT
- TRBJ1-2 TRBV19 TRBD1 CASSTGDRPRRYGYTF TGTGCCAGTAGTACCGGGGACAGACCAAGAAGATATGGCTACACCTTC
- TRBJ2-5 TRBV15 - CATSRQPGRRQETQYF TGTGCCACCAGCAGACAACCAGGGAGACGGCAAGAGACCCAGTACTTC
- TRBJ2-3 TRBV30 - CAWTGARNTQYF TGTGCCTGGACGGGGGCCCGGAATACGCAGTATTTT
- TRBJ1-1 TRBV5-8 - CASSLDLDRATPFF TGTGCCAGCAGCTTGGATTTGGACCGGGCGACACCTTTCTTT
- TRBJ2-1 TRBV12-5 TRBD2 CASGLLPSRGDEQFF TGTGCTAGTGGTTTGCTTCCTAGCCGGGGGGATGAGCAGTTCTTC
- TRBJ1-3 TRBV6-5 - CASGTDGTSGNTIYF TGTGCCAGCGGCACGGATGGGACCTCTGGAAACACCATATATTTT
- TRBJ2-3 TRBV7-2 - CASSLVAGPDTQYF TGTGCCAGCAGCTTAGTTGCCGGGCCCGATACGCAGTATTTT
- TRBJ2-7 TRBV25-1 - CASSEGAGYSSYEQYF TGTGCCAGCAGTGAAGGGGCGGGCTATAGCTCCTACGAGCAGTACTTC
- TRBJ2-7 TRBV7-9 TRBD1 CASSLGQGALGEQYF TGTGCCAGCAGCTTAGGACAGGGGGCCCTCGGCGAGCAGTACTTC
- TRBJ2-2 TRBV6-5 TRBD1 CASSRDRGSGELFF TGTGCCAGCAGTCGAGACAGGGGGAGCGGGGAGCTGTTTTTT
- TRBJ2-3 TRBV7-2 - CASSQDRQSTDTQYF TGTGCCAGCAGCCAAGATCGACAGTCCACAGATACGCAGTATTTT
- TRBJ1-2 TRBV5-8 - CASTRDSNFYGYTF TGTGCCAGCACTAGGGACTCGAATTTCTATGGCTACACCTTC
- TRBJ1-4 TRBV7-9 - CASRPSVTGKQEKLFF TGTGCCAGCAGACCATCAGTCACAGGGAAACAAGAAAAACTGTTTTTT
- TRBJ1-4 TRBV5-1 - CASSPGTGNEKLFF TGCGCCAGCAGCCCCGGGACGGGGAATGAAAAACTGTTTTTT
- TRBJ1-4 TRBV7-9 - CASSFGRQGMSTNEKLFF TGTGCCAGCAGCTTTGGTCGGCAGGGTATGTCAACTAATGAAAAACTGTTTTTT
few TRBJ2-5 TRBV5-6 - CASSLGGGGETQYF TGTGCCAGCAGCTTGGGAGGGGGAGGAGAGACCCAGTACTTC
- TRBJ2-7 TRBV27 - CASSLGGTYEQYF TGTGCCAGCAGTTTAGGGGGCACCTACGAGCAGTACTTC
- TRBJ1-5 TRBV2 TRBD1 CASKGQGSRNQPQHF TGTGCCAGCAAGGGACAGGGGTCCCGCAATCAGCCCCAGCATTTT